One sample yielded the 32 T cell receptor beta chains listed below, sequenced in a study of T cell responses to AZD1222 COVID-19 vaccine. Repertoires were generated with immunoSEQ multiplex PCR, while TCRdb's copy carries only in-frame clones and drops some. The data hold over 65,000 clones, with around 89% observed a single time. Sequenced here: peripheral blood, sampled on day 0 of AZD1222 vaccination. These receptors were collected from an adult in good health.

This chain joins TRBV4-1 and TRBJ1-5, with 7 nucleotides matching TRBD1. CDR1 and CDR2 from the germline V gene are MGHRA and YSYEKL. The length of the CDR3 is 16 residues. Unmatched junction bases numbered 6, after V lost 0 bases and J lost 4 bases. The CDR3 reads CASSQETDRVNQPQHF. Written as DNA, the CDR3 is TGCGCCAGCAGCCAAGAAACCGACAGGGTAAATCAGCCCCAGCATTTT.

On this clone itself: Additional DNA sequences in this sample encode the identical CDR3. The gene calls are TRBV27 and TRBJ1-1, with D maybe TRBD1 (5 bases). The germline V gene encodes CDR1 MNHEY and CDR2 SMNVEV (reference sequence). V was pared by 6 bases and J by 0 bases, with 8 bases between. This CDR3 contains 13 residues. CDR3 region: CASRDSLNTEAFF. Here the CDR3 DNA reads TGTGCCAGCAGAGACAGCCTGAACACTGAAGCTTTCTTT.

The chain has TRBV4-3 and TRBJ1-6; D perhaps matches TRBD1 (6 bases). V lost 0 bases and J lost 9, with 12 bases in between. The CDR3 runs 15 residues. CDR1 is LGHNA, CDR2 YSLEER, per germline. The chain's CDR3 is CASSQDLGGLSPLHF. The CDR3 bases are TGCGCCAGCAGCCAAGATCTCGGGGGGCTTTCACCCCTCCACTTT.

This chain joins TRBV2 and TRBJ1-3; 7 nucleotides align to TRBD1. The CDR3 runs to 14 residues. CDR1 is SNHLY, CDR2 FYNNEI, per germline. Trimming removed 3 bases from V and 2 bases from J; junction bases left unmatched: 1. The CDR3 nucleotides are TGTGCCAGCAGTGACAGGGGGGCTGGAAACACCATATATTTT. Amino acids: CASSDRGAGNTIYF.

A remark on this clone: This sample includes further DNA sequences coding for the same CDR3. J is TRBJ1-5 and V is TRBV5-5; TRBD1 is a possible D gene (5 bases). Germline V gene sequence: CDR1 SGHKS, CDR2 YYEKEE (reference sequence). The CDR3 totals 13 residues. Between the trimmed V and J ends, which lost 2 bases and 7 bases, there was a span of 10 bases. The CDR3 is CASSFSRGQPQHF. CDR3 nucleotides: TGTGCCAGCAGCTTTAGTCGGGGGCAGCCCCAGCATTTT.

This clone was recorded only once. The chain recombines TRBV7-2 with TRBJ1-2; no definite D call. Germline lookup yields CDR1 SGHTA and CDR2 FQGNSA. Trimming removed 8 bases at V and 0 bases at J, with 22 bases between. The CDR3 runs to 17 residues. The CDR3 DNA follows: TGTGCCAGCGGAACAACCGCCACAGAGAAAGCTAACTATGGCTACACCTTC. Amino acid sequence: CASGTTATEKANYGYTF.

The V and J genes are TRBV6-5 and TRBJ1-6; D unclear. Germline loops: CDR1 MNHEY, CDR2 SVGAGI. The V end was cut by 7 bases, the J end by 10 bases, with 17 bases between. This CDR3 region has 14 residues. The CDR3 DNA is TGTGCCAGCAACAAGGCTCTAGACCCCTCACCCCTCCACTTT. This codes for CASNKALDPSPLHF.

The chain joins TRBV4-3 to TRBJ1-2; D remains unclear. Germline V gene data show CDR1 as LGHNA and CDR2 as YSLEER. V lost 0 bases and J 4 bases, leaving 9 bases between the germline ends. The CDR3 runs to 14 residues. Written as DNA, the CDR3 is TGCGCCAGCAGCCAAGAGGGAGGAACCTATGGCTACACCTTC. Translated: CASSQEGGTYGYTF.

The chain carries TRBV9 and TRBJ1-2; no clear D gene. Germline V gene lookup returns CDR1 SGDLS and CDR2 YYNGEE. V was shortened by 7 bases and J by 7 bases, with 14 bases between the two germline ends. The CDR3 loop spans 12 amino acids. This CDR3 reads CASSTRGLGYTF. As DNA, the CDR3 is TGTGCCAGCTCAACGCGGGGTCTTGGCTACACCTTC.

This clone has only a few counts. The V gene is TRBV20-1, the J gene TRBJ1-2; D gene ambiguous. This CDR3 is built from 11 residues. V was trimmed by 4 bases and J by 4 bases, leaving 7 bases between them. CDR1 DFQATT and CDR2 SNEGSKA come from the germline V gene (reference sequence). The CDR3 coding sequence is TGCAGTGCTAAGGTACCCTATGGCTACACCTTC. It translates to CSAKVPYGYTF.

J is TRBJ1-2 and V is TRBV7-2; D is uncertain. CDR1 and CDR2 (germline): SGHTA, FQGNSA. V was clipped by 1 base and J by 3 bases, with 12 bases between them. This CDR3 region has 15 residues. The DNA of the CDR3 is TGTGCCAGCAGCTTAGGAGTGGCAGGTTACTATGGCTACACCTTC. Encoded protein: CASSLGVAGYYGYTF. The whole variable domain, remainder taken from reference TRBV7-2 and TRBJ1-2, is GAGVSQSPSNKVTEKGKDVELRCDPISGHTALYWYRQSLGQGLEFLIYFQGNSAPDKSGLPSDRFSAERTGGSVSTLTIQRTQQEDSAVYLCASSLGVAGYYGYTFGSGTRLTVV.

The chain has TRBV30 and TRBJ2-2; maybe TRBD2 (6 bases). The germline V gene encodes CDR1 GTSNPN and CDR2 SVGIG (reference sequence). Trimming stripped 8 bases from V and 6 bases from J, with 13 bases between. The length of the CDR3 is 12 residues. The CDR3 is CAGPGGSGELFF. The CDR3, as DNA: TGTGCCGGCCCCGGAGGGTCCGGGGAGCTGTTTTTT.

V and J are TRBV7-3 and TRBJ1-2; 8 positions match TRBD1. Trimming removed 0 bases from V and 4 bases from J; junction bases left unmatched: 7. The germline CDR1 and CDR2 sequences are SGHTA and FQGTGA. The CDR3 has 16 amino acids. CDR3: CASSLTSGGARYGYTF. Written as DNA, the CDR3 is TGTGCCAGCAGCTTAACTTCAGGGGGCGCGCGCTATGGCTACACCTTC.

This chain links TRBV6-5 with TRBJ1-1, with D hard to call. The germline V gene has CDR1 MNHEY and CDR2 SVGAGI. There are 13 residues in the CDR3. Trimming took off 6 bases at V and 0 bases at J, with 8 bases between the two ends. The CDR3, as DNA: TGTGCCAGCAGCCAAGACCTGAACACTGAAGCTTTCTTT. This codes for CASSQDLNTEAFF.

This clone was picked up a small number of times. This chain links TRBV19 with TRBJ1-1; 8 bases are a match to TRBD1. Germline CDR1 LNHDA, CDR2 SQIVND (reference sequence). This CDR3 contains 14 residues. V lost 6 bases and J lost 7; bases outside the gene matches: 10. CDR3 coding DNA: TGTGCCAGTAGGCAGACAGGGGTCTGGAATGAAGCTTTCTTT. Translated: CASRQTGVWNEAFF. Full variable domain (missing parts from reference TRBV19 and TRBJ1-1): DGGITQSPKYLFRKEGQNVTLSCEQNLNHDAMYWYRQDPGQGLRLIYYSQIVNDFQKGDIAEGYSVSREKKESFPLTVTSAQKNPTAFYLCASRQTGVWNEAFFGQGTRLTVV.

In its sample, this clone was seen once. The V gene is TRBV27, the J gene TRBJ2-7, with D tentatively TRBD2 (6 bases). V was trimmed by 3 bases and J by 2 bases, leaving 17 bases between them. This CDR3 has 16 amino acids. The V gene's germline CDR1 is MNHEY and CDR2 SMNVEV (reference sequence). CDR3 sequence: CASSFSSGGVTYEQYF. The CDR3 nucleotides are TGTGCCAGCAGTTTCAGCTCCGGGGGAGTAACCTACGAGCAGTACTTC.

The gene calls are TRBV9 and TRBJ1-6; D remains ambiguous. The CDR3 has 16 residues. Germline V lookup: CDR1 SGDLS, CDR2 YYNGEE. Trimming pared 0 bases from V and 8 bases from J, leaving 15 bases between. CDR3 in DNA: TGTGCCAGCAGCGTAGGGTACAGCCTTCGGGATTCACCCCTCCACTTT. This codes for CASSVGYSLRDSPLHF. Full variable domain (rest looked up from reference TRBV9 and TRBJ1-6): DSGVTQTPKHLITATGQRVTLRCSPRSGDLSVYWYQQSLDQGLQFLIQYYNGEERAKGNILERFSAQQFPDLHSELNLSSLELGDSALYFCASSVGYSLRDSPLHFGNGTRLTVT.

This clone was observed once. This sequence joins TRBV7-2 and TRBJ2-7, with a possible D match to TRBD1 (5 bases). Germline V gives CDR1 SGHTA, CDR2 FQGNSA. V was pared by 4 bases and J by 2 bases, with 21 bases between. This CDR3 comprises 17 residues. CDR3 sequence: CASSSTRRGVGAYEQYF. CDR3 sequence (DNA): TGTGCCAGCAGCTCTACTCGTAGGGGCGTTGGGGCCTACGAGCAGTACTTC.

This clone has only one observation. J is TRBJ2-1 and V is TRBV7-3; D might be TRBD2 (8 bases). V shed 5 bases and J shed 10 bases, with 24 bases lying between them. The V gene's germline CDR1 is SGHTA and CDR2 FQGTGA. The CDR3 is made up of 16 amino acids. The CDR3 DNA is TGTGCCAGCAGCCCCCCCGGGACTAGGGGGCTGCAAGAGCAGTTCTTC. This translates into CASSPPGTRGLQEQFF.

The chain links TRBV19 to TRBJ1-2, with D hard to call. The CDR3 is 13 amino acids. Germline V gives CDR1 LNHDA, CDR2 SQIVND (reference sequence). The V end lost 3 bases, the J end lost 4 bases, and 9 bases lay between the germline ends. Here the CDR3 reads CASSMGMAYGYTF. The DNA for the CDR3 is TGTGCCAGTAGTATGGGAATGGCCTATGGCTACACCTTC.

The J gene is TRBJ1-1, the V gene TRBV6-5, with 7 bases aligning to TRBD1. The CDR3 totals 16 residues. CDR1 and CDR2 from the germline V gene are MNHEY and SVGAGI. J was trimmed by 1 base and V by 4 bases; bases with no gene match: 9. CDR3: CASSSSGGRRNTEAFF. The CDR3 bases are TGTGCCAGCAGTTCATCAGGGGGGCGGCGGAACACTGAAGCTTTCTTT.

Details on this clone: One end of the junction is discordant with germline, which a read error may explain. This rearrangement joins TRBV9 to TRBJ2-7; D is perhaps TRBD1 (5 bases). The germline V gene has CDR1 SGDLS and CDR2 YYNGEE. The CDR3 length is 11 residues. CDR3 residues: CASSVINRWDF. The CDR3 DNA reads TGTGCCAGCAGCGTTATCAACAGGTGGGACTTC.

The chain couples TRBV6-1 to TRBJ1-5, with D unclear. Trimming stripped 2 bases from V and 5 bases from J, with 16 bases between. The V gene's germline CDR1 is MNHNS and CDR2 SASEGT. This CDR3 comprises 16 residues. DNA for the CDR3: TGTGCCAGCAGTGAACGCTTACAGTTTTATTATCAGCCCCAGCATTTT. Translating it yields CASSERLQFYYQPQHF.

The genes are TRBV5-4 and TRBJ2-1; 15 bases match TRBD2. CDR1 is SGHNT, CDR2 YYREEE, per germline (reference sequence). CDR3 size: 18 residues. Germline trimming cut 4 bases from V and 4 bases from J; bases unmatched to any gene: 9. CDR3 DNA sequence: TGTGCCAGCAGCCTACGGACTAGCGGGGGGGCATCGTACAATGAGCAGTTCTTC. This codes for CASSLRTSGGASYNEQFF.

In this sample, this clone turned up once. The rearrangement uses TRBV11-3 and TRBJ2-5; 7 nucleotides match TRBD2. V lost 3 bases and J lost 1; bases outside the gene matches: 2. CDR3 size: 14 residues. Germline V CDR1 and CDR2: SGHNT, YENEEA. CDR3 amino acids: CASSFASGQETQYF. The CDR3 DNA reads TGTGCCAGCAGCTTTGCTAGCGGCCAAGAGACCCAGTACTTC.

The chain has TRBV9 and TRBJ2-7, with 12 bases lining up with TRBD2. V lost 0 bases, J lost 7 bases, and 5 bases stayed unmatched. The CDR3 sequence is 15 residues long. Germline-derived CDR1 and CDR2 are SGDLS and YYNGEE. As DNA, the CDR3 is TGTGCCAGCAGCGTAGCAGGACTAGCGGGGAGGGAGCAGTACTTC. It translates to CASSVAGLAGREQYF.

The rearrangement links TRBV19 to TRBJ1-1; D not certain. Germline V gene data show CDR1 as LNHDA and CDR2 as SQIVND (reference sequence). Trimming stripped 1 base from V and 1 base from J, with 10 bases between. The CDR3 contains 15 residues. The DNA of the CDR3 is TGTGCCAGTAGTATAGGGTCCAGGCAGAACACTGAAGCTTTCTTT. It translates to CASSIGSRQNTEAFF.

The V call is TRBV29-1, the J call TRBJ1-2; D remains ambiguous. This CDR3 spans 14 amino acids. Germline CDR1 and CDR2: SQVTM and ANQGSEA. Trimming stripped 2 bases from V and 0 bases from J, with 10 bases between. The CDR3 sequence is CSVEKLLSNYGYTF. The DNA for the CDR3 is TGCAGCGTTGAAAAGCTCCTCTCTAACTATGGCTACACCTTC.

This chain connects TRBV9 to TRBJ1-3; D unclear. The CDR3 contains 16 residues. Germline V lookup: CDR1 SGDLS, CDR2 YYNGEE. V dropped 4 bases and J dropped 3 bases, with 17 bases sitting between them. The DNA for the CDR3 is TGTGCCAGCAGCACGACCGGGAGACGCAATGGAAACACCATATATTTT. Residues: CASSTTGRRNGNTIYF.

CDR3: CASGLEVRHGYTF. CDR3 DNA: TGTGCTAGTGGTTTGGAGGTTCGACATGGCTACACCTTC. This sequence joins TRBV12-5 and TRBJ1-2; D is unresolved. CDR3 size: 13 residues. The germline V gene has CDR1 LGHNT and CDR2 FRNRAP. V was shortened by 1 base and J by 6 bases, with 9 bases between the two germline ends.

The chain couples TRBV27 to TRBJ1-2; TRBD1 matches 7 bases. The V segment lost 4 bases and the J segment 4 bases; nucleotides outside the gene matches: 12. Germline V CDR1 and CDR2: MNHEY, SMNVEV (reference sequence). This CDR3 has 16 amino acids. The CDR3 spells CASSYKRAKGAYGYTF. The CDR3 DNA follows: TGTGCCAGCAGTTACAAAAGGGCCAAGGGGGCCTATGGCTACACCTTC.

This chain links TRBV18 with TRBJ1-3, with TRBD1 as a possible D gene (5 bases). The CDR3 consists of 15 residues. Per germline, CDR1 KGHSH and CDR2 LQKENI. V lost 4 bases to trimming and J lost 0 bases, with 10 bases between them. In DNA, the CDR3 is TGTGCCAGCTCACGAACAGGCAACTCTGGAAACACCATATATTTT. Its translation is CASSRTGNSGNTIYF.